This T cell receptor (beta chain) was profiled in a study of cytomegalovirus exposure and HLA in healthy donors (dated 2017 in TCRdb). A note on the overall study: According to an earlier analysis of around 600 of the donors, 200 million or so T cells yielded some 120 million unique TCR beta sequences and 276 Gb of sequence data. In the later analysis, no new phenotypic data were used to find candidate immune exposures; instead, reliance was placed on TCR beta sequences and their occurrence across donors. About 330 gigabases of sequencing data and roughly 81 million unique TCR sequences made up an early release that covered nearly 650 HLA-typed donors. HLA typing included class I and class II loci at four-digit resolution. Every discovery cohort repertoire had been produced on one sequencing platform. To study patterns of TCR occurrence, a later analysis re-analyzed previously published TCR beta repertoires from around 700 donors and added high-resolution HLA genotyping. Across 398 genotyped donors of the cohort, an average of approximately 240,000 unique TCR beta nucleotide sequences per donor were sequenced, and approximately 17% of those sequences were non-productive. A later genetic analysis used genome-wide SNP genotypes for 398 of the 666 donors, treating that subset as a discovery cohort. A separate validation cohort of 100 to 150 different subjects was used in addition to the roughly 700-subject first cohort. An earlier analysis of 500 to 750 of the donors applied high-throughput TCR beta sequencing to assess whether each TCR beta V gene segment acted as functional or pseudogenic. The genetic ancestry cluster associated with self-reported Caucasian donors included roughly four fifths of the 300 to 400 genotyped donors. To predict cytomegalovirus infection status, the study combined high-throughput TCR immunosequencing, statistical association of individual TCRs with disease status, and machine learning. The study profiled the T cell repertoires of more than 500 subjects by immunosequencing and related them to cytomegalovirus serostatus. Four to six DR-DQ haplotypes were handled as single units for association and clustering, since linkage in the cohort was strong. Donor age, sex, ethnicity and CMV serostatus were collected together with the repertoire data. The study aimed to test whether signatures of past pathogen exposure could be identified by cataloging public T cell receptors. The number of donors typed differed by locus, with roughly 620-640 for A, B, C, DRB1 and DQB1, over 500 for DQA1, 606 for DPA1, and approximately 470 for DPB1. Overall study results and their limits: Roughly uniform sequencing depth across donors was assumed in presence/absence analyses, although this assumption may not hold. Compared with the 666-donor mean, donors in an Asian-associated ancestry cluster had fewer N-insertions in productive TCRs, according to a later genetic analysis. When HLA alleles, especially DR and DQ, strongly co-occurred, attributing TCR associations to individual alleles was difficult. Most CMV-associated TCR beta chains appeared to be HLA-restricted in a later analysis, and the HLA associations seemed to be driven largely by CMV exposure. Most TCR sequences were observed very rarely across donors, whereas some public TCRs were present in many individuals. A cluster of highly shared sequence variants was judged likely to represent a technical artifact of the sequencing pipeline. Because HLA typing was unavailable for some donors at each locus, only the typed subset was used in association tests. In an earlier analysis of around 500 of the donors, most TCR beta V segments appeared in productive rearrangements about 90% or about 30% of the time, broadly matching IMGT annotations. The classifier was reported to diagnose cytomegalovirus status with high specificity and sensitivity in both the original and validation cohorts. V-gene and J-gene trimming of TCR beta chains was associated with a missense DCLRE1C variant in a later genetic analysis, and the association was replicated in an independent cohort. Around 16 rarely observed V segments, including chromosome 9 orphons, were excluded from the earlier analysis of several hundred of the donors because counts were too low. Correlated functional status among segregating V segments might be attributable to linkage disequilibrium, but an unknown experimental factor could not be ruled out. The 87-base-pair reads could not distinguish some IMGT-functional V segments, including TRBV6-2 and TRBV6-3, so those segments were excluded. In vitro tests confirmed that a few of the cytomegalovirus-associated TCR beta chains recognize cytomegalovirus antigens. It was suggested by the authors that the approach could potentially be generalized to other disease states and immunological phenotypes. In a later analysis, HLA-associated TCR beta chains showed more clonal expansion and lower generation probabilities than non-associated chains that were equally common. Only TCR beta chains were sequenced in this cohort, and the absence of alpha or paired-chain data limited detectable features. Several of the top co-occurrence clusters appeared to be linked to parvovirus B19, influenza, CMV and Epstein-Barr virus, according to a later analysis. A further reported finding was that TCR beta sequences accurately predicted the HLA-A and HLA-B alleles for most subjects in the first cohort. A total of roughly 160 TCR beta chains were listed by the study as associated with cytomegalovirus. According to a later analysis, TCR association rates differed among HLA loci, with DRB1 alleles showing the most associated TCRs and HLA-C alleles showing the fewest. A later analysis associated about 18,000 TCR beta sequences with specific HLA alleles at a false discovery rate of 0.05. CMV serostatus was the only immune exposure information available for the cohort.

V gives up 11 bases and J gives up 1 base, and the segment between their germline ends measures 18 bases. Reading from cysteine to phenylalanine, the CDR3 counts 14 amino acids. Just CDR3 DNA is preserved here, 42 bases in frame from base 1. As encoded in the germline V gene (reference sequence), CDR1 is LNHDA while CDR2 is SQIVND. The cohort comprised several hundred healthy bone marrow donors. At the time of sampling, every cohort member was nominally healthy, though immune exposures that went unrecorded were likely present. The donor was CMV seropositive and was included in the group of some 290 seropositive cohort members. Every donor gave a peripheral blood sample, and the peripheral blood mononuclear cells from that sample were used for TCR beta sequencing. Genomic DNA was extracted from the blood cell samples with the Qiagen DNeasy Blood Extraction Kit. This clone was recorded a few times. Its recognized antigen is unknown. No base quality values were provided; no much bigger clone lies one nucleotide off.

Library preparation used the immunoSEQ multiplex PCR assay. For the multiplex PCR, a mixture combining 60 forward primers for TCR Vbeta segments and 13 reverse primers for TCR Jbeta segments was used. The CDR3 region of rearranged TCR beta genes was amplified from genomic DNA with a multiplex PCR assay. The amplified TCR beta libraries were sequenced on the Illumina HiSeq System as 87-base-pair reads. The study's processing was this. In a later analysis, around 80 million unique TCR beta chains were counted across the roughly 700 repertoires, and roughly 11 million of these chains were shared by at least two donors. Raw reads were error-corrected and collapsed into unique sequences with a nearest-neighbor algorithm that merged closely related sequences to remove PCR and sequencing errors. Alignment of CDR3 sequences to IMGT reference sequences was used to assign V, D and J gene segments. For a sequence to be retained, a match of at least six nucleotides was required to both a V gene segment and a J gene segment. A rearrangement counted as productive if the CDR3 had no stop codons and remained in frame with V and J, and every other rearrangement counted as non-productive. CDR3 was defined by IMGT convention, running from the second conserved V-encoded cysteine to the conserved J-encoded phenylalanine. The earlier analysis of 500 to 600 of the donors excluded sequences that lacked an unambiguous match to a single V gene segment. In an earlier analysis of roughly 500 of the donors, V segments were called functional above 56.7% productive rearrangements and were called segregating when the between-donor standard deviation exceeded 5%. To diagnose cytomegalovirus status from the catalog of TCR beta chain sequences, a statistical classification framework was built. In a later analysis, TCR nucleotide sequences were compared against IMGT/GENE-DB human TR gene sequences so that V and J genes could be assigned. A later analysis assigned CDR3 sequences and most-parsimonious VDJ recombination scenarios with the TCRdist pipeline. A later analysis defined each TCR beta chain by its CDR3 amino acid sequence plus V-gene family, and excluded reads lacking a unique V-gene family. In a later analysis, around 650 highly shared, low-generation-probability nucleotide sequences were removed to address suspected cross-contamination and a sequencing artifact. For each public chain, a later analysis derived a clonal expansion index from normalized ranks of inferred template counts within each repertoire. A later analysis computed generation probabilities with a VDJ recombination model fitted to out-of-frame rearrangements, and checked the results against IGoR. In a later analysis, hypergeometric tests were used to score TCR-TCR, TCR-HLA and TCR-CMV co-occurrence, with a repertoire-size bias correction applied to TCR pairs. In a later analysis, false discovery rates were estimated by permuting HLA or CMV assignments 20 times. In a later analysis, co-occurring TCRs were grouped using DBSCAN, with TCRdist sequence similarity added in when clustering inside HLA-allele-positive subsets. Repertoires with fewer than 30,000 or more than 120,000 public chains were left out of co-occurrence clustering, as were about five repertoires with anomalous nucleotide sharing. As stored in TCRdb, this immuneACCESS dataset retains in-frame rearrangements with V and J assigned. A fraction of the clones does not appear; measured against another copy, unresolved V genes explain less than half of the discrepancy, and the remainder lacks a known reason. V and J calls and clone size follow that table, whereas D and trimming were derived from the DNA. The sample data list tens of thousands of clones, and about two thirds of these were observed just once. The top ten clonotypes cover 5.5% to 6% of the sample.

The receptor comes from a boy aged 5-17 years in good health and CMV-seropositive. The material sequenced was PBMCs. The receptor chain draws on TRBV19 and TRBJ2-7; TRBD2 is a weak D gene call, 5 bases matching. The sequence in DNA is TGTGCCTCGACCGGGAAGGCCGAGTCCTACGAGCAGTACTTC. It codes for CASTGKAESYEQYF.